Listed here is a single TCR beta chain. Trimming shortened V by 7 bases and J by 7 bases, and 13 bases separated the two germline ends. There are 12 residues in the CDR3. The germline CDR1 and CDR2 sequences are MNHNY and SVGAGI (reference sequence). Unique molecular identifiers were incorporated when the TCRbeta library was constructed. TCRdb called the PCR reads again in MiXCR, with one record for every CDR3 protein. The data show roughly 200,000 distinct CDR3 sequences, with around 9.6% seen just once and around 6.2% held by the top ten. The entry originates in a study of T-cell reconstitution after alpha-beta-depleted transplantation in children.

This clonotype was obtained from a human donor who donated a stem cell graft to a child with acute lymphoblastic leukemia. The specimen comprised PBMCs from the stem cell graft donor, sampled from the stem cell graft. The gene calls are TRBV6-6 and TRBJ1-1, with TRBD1 as a possible D gene (5 bases). This CDR3 is CASTNGRVEAFF. The CDR3 DNA is TGTGCCAGCACAAATGGCAGGGTTGAAGCTTTCTTT.